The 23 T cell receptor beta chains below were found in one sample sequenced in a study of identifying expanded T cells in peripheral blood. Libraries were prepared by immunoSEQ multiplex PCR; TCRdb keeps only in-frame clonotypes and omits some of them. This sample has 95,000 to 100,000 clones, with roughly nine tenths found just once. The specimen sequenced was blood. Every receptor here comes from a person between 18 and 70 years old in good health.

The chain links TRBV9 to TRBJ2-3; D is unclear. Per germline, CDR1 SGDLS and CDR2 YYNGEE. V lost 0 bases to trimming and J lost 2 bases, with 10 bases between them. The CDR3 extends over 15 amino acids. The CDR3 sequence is CASSVDGHFTDTQYF. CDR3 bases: TGTGCCAGCAGCGTAGACGGCCACTTCACAGATACGCAGTATTTT. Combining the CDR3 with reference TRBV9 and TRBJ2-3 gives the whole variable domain DSGVTQTPKHLITATGQRVTLRCSPRSGDLSVYWYQQSLDQGLQFLIQYYNGEERAKGNILERFSAQQFPDLHSELNLSSLELGDSALYFCASSVDGHFTDTQYFGPGTRLTVL.

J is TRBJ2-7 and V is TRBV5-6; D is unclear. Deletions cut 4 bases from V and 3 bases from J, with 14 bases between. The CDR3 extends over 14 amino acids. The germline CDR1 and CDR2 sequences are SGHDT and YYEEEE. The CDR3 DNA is TGTGCCAGCAGCCTTCCGGGCCCGCGCTACGAGCAGTACTTC. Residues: CASSLPGPRYEQYF.

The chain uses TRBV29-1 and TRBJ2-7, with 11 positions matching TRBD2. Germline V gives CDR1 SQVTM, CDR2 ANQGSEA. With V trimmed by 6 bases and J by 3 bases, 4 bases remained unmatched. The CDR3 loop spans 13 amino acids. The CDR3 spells CSVTGTSGYEQYF. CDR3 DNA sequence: TGCAGCGTCACCGGGACTAGCGGCTACGAGCAGTACTTC.

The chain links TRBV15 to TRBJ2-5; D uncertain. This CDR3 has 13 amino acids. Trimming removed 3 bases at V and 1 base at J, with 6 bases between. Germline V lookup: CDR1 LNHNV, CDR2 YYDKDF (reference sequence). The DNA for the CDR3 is TGTGCCACCAGCAGGGGCCTCCAAGAGACCCAGTACTTC. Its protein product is CATSRGLQETQYF. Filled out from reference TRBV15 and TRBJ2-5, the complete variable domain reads DAMVIQNPRYQVTQFGKPVTLSCSQTLNHNVMYWYQQKSSQAPKLLFHYYDKDFNNEADTPDNFQSRRPNTSFCFLDIRSPGLGDTAMYLCATSRGLQETQYFGPGTRLLVL.

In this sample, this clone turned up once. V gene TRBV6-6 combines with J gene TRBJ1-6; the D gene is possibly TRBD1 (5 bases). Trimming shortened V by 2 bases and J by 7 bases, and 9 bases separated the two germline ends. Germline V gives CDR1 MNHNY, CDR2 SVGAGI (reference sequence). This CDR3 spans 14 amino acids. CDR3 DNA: TGTGCCAGCAGTTACCAGGGATCGAATTCACCCCTCCACTTT. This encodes CASSYQGSNSPLHF.

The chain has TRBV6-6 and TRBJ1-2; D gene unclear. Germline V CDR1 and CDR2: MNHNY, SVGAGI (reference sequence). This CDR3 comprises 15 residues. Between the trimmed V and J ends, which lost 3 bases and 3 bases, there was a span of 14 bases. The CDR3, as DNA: TGTGCCAGCAGTTATTCCCGAGCCGTCCACTATGGCTACACCTTC. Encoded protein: CASSYSRAVHYGYTF.

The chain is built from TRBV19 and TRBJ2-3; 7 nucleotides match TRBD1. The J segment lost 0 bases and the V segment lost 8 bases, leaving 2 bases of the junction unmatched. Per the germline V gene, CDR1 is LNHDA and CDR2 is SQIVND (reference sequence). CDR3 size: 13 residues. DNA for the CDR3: TGTGCCAGTCGGGACAGTAGCACAGATACGCAGTATTTT. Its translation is CASRDSSTDTQYF. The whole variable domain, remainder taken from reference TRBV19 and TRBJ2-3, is DGGITQSPKYLFRKEGQNVTLSCEQNLNHDAMYWYRQDPGQGLRLIYYSQIVNDFQKGDIAEGYSVSREKKESFPLTVTSAQKNPTAFYLCASRDSSTDTQYFGPGTRLTVL.

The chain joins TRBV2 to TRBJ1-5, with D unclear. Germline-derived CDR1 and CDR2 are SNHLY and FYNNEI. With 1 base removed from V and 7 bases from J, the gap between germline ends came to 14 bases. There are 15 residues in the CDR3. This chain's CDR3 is CASSEELDVGQPQHF. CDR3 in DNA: TGTGCCAGCAGTGAAGAACTTGATGTCGGGCAGCCCCAGCATTTT.

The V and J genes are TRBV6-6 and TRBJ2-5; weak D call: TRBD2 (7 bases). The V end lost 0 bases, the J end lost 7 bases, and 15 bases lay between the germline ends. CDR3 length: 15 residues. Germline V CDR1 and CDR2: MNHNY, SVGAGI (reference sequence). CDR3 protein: CASSYSGGGKGTQYF. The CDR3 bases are TGTGCCAGCAGTTACTCAGGCGGGGGCAAGGGGACCCAGTACTTC.

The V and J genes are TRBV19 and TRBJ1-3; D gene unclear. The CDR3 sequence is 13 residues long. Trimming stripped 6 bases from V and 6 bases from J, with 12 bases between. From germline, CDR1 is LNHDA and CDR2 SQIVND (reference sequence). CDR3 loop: CASSDATINTIYF. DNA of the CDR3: TGTGCCAGTAGCGACGCTACCATAAACACCATATATTTT. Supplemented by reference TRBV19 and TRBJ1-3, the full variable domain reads DGGITQSPKYLFRKEGQNVTLSCEQNLNHDAMYWYRQDPGQGLRLIYYSQIVNDFQKGDIAEGYSVSREKKESFPLTVTSAQKNPTAFYLCASSDATINTIYFGEGSWLTVV.

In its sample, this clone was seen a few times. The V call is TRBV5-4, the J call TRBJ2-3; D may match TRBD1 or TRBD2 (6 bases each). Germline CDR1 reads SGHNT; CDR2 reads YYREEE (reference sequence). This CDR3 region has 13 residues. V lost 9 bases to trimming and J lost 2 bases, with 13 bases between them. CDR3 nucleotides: TGTGCCATCACGTGGGGGGCCACAGATACGCAGTATTTT. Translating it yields CAITWGATDTQYF. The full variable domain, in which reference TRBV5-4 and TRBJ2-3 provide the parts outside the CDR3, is ETGVTQSPTHLIKTRGQQVTLRCSSQSGHNTVSWYQQALGQGPQFIFQYYREEENGRGNFPPRFSGLQFPNYSSELNVNALELDDSALYLCAITWGATDTQYFGPGTRLTVL.

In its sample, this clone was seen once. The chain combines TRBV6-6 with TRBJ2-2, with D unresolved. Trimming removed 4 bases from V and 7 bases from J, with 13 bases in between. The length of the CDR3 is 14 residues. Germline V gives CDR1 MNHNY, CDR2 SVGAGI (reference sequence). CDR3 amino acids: CASSFLRGHGELFF. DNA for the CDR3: TGTGCCAGCAGTTTCCTCCGCGGTCACGGGGAGCTGTTTTTT.

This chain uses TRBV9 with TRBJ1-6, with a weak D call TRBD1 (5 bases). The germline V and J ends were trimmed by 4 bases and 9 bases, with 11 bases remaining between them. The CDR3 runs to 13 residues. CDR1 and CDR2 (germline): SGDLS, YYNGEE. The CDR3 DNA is TGTGCCAGCAGCCCGGGGGGGGGTTCACCCCTCCACTTT. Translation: CASSPGGGSPLHF.

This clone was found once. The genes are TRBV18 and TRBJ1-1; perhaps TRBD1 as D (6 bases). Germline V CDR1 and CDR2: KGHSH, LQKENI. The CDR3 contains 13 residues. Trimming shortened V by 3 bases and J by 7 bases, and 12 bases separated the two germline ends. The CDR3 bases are TGTGCCAGCTCACCTCGACAGGTGGGTGAAGCTTTCTTT. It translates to CASSPRQVGEAFF.

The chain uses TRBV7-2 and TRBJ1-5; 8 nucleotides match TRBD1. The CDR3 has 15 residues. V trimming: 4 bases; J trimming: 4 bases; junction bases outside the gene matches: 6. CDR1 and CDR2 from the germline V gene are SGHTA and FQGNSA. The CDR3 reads CASSYNRGRNQPQHF. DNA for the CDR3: TGTGCCAGCAGCTACAACAGGGGGAGGAATCAGCCCCAGCATTTT.

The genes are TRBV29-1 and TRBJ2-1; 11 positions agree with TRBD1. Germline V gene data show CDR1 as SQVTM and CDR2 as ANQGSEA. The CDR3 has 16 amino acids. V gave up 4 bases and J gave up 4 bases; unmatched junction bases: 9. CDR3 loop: CSVVRWGTGGYNEQFF. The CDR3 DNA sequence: TGCAGCGTTGTCAGGTGGGGGACAGGGGGGTACAATGAGCAGTTCTTC.

CDR3 in amino acids: CASSRLGQETQYF. As DNA, the CDR3 is TGTGCCAGCTCACGCCTAGGCCAAGAGACCCAGTACTTC. The gene calls are TRBV18 and TRBJ2-5, with no clear D. V lost 4 bases and J 1 base, leaving 7 bases between the germline ends. The germline V gene encodes CDR1 KGHSH and CDR2 LQKENI. The CDR3 has 13 residues.

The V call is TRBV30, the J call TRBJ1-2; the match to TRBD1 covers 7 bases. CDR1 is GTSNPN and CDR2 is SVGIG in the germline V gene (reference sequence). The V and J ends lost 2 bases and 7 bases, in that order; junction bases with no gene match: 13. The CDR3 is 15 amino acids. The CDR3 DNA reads TGTGCCTGGAGTCCAGGAGACAGGGAAGCGGGTGGCTACACCTTC. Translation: CAWSPGDREAGGYTF.

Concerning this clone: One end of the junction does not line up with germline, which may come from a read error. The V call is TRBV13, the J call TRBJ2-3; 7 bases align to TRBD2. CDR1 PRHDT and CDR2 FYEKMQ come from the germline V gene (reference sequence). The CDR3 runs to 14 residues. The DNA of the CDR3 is TGTGCCAGCAGCTCAAGGGACTACCCAGACACGCAGTATTTT. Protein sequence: CASSSRDYPDTQYF.

The CDR3 DNA reads as TGTGCCAGCAGTTCGGGGTCCACCGGGGAGCTGTTTTTT. It encodes CASSSGSTGELFF. The chain employs TRBV7-7 and TRBJ2-2, with TRBD2 as a possible D gene (5 bases). V was pared by 6 bases and J by 4 bases, with 9 bases between. Germline values: CDR1 SSHAT, CDR2 FNYEAQ (reference sequence). CDR3 length: 13 residues.

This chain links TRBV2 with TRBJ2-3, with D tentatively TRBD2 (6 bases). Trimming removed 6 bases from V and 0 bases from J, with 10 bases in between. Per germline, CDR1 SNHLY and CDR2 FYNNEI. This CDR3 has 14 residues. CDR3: CASSPGTSTDTQYF. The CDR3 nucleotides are TGTGCCAGCAGCCCCGGGACTAGCACAGATACGCAGTATTTT.

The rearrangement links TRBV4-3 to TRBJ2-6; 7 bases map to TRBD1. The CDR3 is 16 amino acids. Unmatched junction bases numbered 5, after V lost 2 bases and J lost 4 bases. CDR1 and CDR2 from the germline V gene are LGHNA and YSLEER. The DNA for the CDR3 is TGCGCCAGCAGCCAATACAGGGGCTCAGGGGCCAACGTCCTGACTTTC. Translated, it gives CASSQYRGSGANVLTF.

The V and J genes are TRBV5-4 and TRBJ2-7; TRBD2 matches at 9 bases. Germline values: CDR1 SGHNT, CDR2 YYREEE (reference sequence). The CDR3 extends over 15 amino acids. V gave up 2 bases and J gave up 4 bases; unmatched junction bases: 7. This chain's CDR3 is CASSFVAGGRYEQYF. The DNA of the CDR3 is TGTGCCAGCAGCTTCGTCGCGGGGGGGCGATACGAGCAGTACTTC. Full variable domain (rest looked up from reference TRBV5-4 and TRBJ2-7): ETGVTQSPTHLIKTRGQQVTLRCSSQSGHNTVSWYQQALGQGPQFIFQYYREEENGRGNFPPRFSGLQFPNYSSELNVNALELDDSALYLCASSFVAGGRYEQYFGPGTRLTVT.